Each of the 14 T cell receptor beta chains below was sequenced from the same sample in a study of OX40 agonist ivuxolimab in advanced cancers. Data came from immunoSEQ multiplex PCR; TCRdb stores just in-frame clones and leaves some out. The sample carries about 47,000 clones, approximately 81% recorded once. The specimen was CD4+ or CD8+ T cells sorted from blood, collected in a trial of the OX40 agonist ivuxolimab. Every receptor here comes from an adult with an advanced solid tumor such as melanoma, head and neck, liver or kidney cancer.

This chain uses TRBV28 with TRBJ1-1; D remains ambiguous. The germline V gene encodes CDR1 MDHEN and CDR2 SYDVKM. The CDR3 covers 11 residues. With 8 bases removed from V and 8 bases from J, the gap between germline ends came to 12 bases. The CDR3 region has the DNA TGTGCCAGCCGGTCGATGAAAGAAGCTTTCTTT. Translation: CASRSMKEAFF. Full variable domain (remainder filled in from reference TRBV28 and TRBJ1-1): DVKVTQSSRYLVKRTGEKVFLECVQDMDHENMFWYRQDPGLGLRLIYFSYDVKMKEKGDIPEGYSVSREKKERFSLILESASTNQTSMYLCASRSMKEAFFGQGTRLTVV.

V is TRBV7-6 and J is TRBJ2-2, with no clear D. The CDR3 runs 13 residues. From germline, CDR1 is SGHVS and CDR2 FNYEAQ. Trimming pared 6 bases from V and 1 base from J, leaving 6 bases between. Written as DNA, the CDR3 is TGTGCCAGCAGGAACAGGAACACCGGGGAGCTGTTTTTT. This gives the protein CASRNRNTGELFF. Full variable domain (outside the CDR3, taken from reference TRBV7-6 and TRBJ2-2): GAGVSQSPRYKVTKRGQDVALRCDPISGHVSLYWYRQALGQGPEFLTYFNYEAQQDKSGLPNDRFSAERPEGSISTLTIQRTEQRDSAMYRCASRNRNTGELFFGEGSRLTVL.

The rearrangement joins TRBV7-6 to TRBJ2-1; D unresolved. The CDR3 covers 14 residues. Trimming left V 5 bases short and J 1 base short, with 9 bases between. Germline V CDR1 and CDR2: SGHVS, FNYEAQ. Here the CDR3 DNA reads TGTGCCAGCAGCCGAGCTGGATCCTACAATGAGCAGTTCTTC. Translation: CASSRAGSYNEQFF.

As regards this clone: At one end, the junction sequence differs from germline, possibly due to a read error. This rearrangement joins TRBV5-4 to TRBJ2-7; D unresolved. Germline V gene sequence: CDR1 SGHNT, CDR2 YYREEE (reference sequence). This CDR3 has 14 residues. As DNA, the CDR3 is TGTGCCAGCAGCCTGGGAAGCACATCCTGCGAGCAGTACTTC. Its protein is CASSLGSTSCEQYF.

The chain is built from TRBV30 and TRBJ2-7; TRBD1 matches at 10 bases. The germline CDR1 and CDR2 sequences are GTSNPN and SVGIG (reference sequence). The CDR3 is made up of 14 amino acids. V dropped 2 bases and J dropped 5; count of bases not matched to a gene: 6. CDR3 loop: CAWSLGTGVHEQYF. The CDR3 DNA is TGTGCCTGGAGTCTCGGGACAGGGGTCCACGAGCAGTACTTC. The entire variable domain, with the rest obtained from reference TRBV30 and TRBJ2-7, is as follows: SQTIHQWPATLVQPVGSPLSLECTVEGTSNPNLYWYRQAAGRGLQLLFYSVGIGQISSEVPQNLSASRPQDRQFILSSKKLLLSDSGFYLCAWSLGTGVHEQYFGPGTRLTVT.

This clone has only a few counts. The chain joins TRBV28 to TRBJ1-5; D remains unclear. This CDR3 comprises 13 residues. Germline-derived CDR1 and CDR2 are MDHEN and SYDVKM. Trimming took off 4 bases at V and 2 bases at J, with 6 bases between the two ends. CDR3 nucleotide sequence: TGTGCCAGCAGTTGGGTACGCAATCAGCCCCAGCATTTT. It is translated as CASSWVRNQPQHF.

This clone was seen only once. CDR3 nucleotides: TGCGCCAGCAGCCAAGTTTCGGTAGATGAAGCTTTCTTT. Translating gives CASSQVSVDEAFF. This sequence joins TRBV4-1 and TRBJ1-1; D is unclear. Per the germline V gene, CDR1 is MGHRA and CDR2 is YSYEKL. Trimming cost V 1 base and J 7 bases, with 10 bases left between them. The CDR3 spans 13 residues.

V usage is TRBV5-1 and J usage is TRBJ2-5; D may be TRBD1 (6 bases). The germline gives CDR1 SGHRS, CDR2 YFSETQ. CDR3 length: 15 residues. Trimming shortened V by 4 bases and J by 5 bases, and 18 bases separated the two germline ends. CDR3: CASSGVGATGETQYF. CDR3 sequence (DNA): TGCGCCAGCAGCGGAGTCGGGGCAACAGGGGAGACCCAGTACTTC.

This rearrangement joins TRBV5-1 to TRBJ2-7; no clear D. CDR3 size: 18 residues. Germline CDR1 SGHRS, CDR2 YFSETQ. The V end was cut by 0 bases, the J end by 2 bases, with 21 bases between. CDR3 sequence: CASSLAEGLVFTTYEQYF. DNA for the CDR3: TGCGCCAGCAGCTTGGCCGAAGGGCTAGTCTTTACGACCTACGAGCAGTACTTC.

J is TRBJ2-7 and V is TRBV7-6; 9 bases map to TRBD1. The CDR3 consists of 15 residues. Germline V gene lookup returns CDR1 SGHVS and CDR2 FNYEAQ. V lost 3 bases and J lost 5; bases outside the gene matches: 8. As DNA, the CDR3 is TGTGCCAGCAGCTTGGCGGACAGGGGTGAGGACGAGCAGTACTTC. Its translation: CASSLADRGEDEQYF.

The gene calls are TRBV10-3 and TRBJ2-3; 10 bases agree with TRBD2. V trimming: 0 bases; J trimming: 3 bases; junction bases outside the gene matches: 3. Germline CDR1 reads ENHRY; CDR2 reads SYGVKD. This CDR3 comprises 16 residues. CDR3 DNA sequence: TGTGCCATCAGTGAGTCGCTAGCGGGAGAAACAGATACGCAGTATTTT. Its translation: CAISESLAGETDTQYF.

A single count supports this clone. This sequence joins TRBV29-1 and TRBJ2-6; D tentatively fits TRBD1 or TRBD2 (6 bases each). There are 16 residues in the CDR3. CDR1 and CDR2 (germline): SQVTM, ANQGSEA. Trimming took 3 bases from V and 0 from J, leaving 12 bases between them. The CDR3 protein is CSVEGGAGSGANVLTF. CDR3 nucleotides: TGCAGCGTTGAGGGGGGCGCAGGCTCTGGGGCCAACGTCCTGACTTTC.

The chain is built from TRBV4-2 and TRBJ2-7; 12 nucleotides line up with TRBD1. The ends lost 3 bases at V and 1 base at J; junction bases unmatched: 10. CDR1 and CDR2 from the germline V gene are LGHNA and YNFKEQ. This CDR3 region has 18 residues. CDR3 residues: CASSHYLPGQGASYEQYF. The CDR3 DNA sequence: TGTGCCAGCAGCCATTACCTCCCGGGACAGGGGGCTTCCTACGAGCAGTACTTC.

J is TRBJ2-7 and V is TRBV5-1; D is uncertain. The germline V gene encodes CDR1 SGHRS and CDR2 YFSETQ. CDR3 size: 12 residues. V was pared by 3 bases and J by 3 bases, with 7 bases between. In DNA form, the CDR3 reads TGCGCCAGCAGCTCCTCTAACTACGAGCAGTACTTC. The encoded protein is CASSSSNYEQYF.